What follows are 11 T cell receptor beta chains derived from one specimen sequenced in a study of early T cells in non-severe SARS-CoV-2 infection. TCRdb reprocessed the 5' RACE reads with MiXCR, giving one entry per CDR3 protein. Among about 68,000 distinct CDR3 sequences listed, 9% to 15% were seen once. Sequencing input: whole blood. These receptors were collected from an adult who was a healthcare worker with PCR-confirmed SARS-CoV-2 infection or an uninfected control (not recorded which).

The rearrangement uses TRBV6-6 and TRBJ1-3, with TRBD1 as a possible D gene (5 bases). Trimming stripped 10 bases from V and 0 bases from J, with 16 bases between. The CDR3 totals 15 residues. The germline CDR1 and CDR2 sequences are MNHNY and SVGAGI (reference sequence). As DNA, the CDR3 is TGTGCCACCTTCGACAGCCTAAGCTCTGGAAACACCATATATTTT. Encoded protein: CATFDSLSSGNTIYF.

In its sample, this clonotype was seen a few times. The chain employs TRBV7-6 and TRBJ2-7; TRBD2 matches 14 bases. Germline CDR1 and CDR2: SGHVS and FNYEAQ. The CDR3 is 16 amino acids. V was clipped by 5 bases and J by 4 bases; unmatched bases: 7. DNA of the CDR3: TGTGCCAGCAGCCCGGGGACTAGCGGGGGACAGTACGAGCAGTACTTC. It yields the protein CASSPGTSGGQYEQYF.

The CDR3 DNA sequence: TGTGCCAGTAGTATATGGGGTACCGGCTACAATGAGCAGTTCTTC. Translating gives CASSIWGTGYNEQFF. The V and J genes are TRBV19 and TRBJ2-1; D uncertain. The CDR3 has 15 amino acids. V lost 2 bases to trimming and J lost 3 bases, with 11 bases between them. Germline lookup yields CDR1 LNHDA and CDR2 SQIVND (reference sequence).

This clonotype was observed many times. V and J are TRBV6-6 and TRBJ1-3; 11 bases line up with TRBD1. The CDR3 consists of 17 residues. CDR1 is MNHNY and CDR2 is SVGAGI in the germline V gene (reference sequence). V dropped 5 bases and J dropped 0; count of bases not matched to a gene: 6. CDR3 nucleotides: TGTGCCAGCAGTCTAGGACAGGGGGCGTTCTCTGGAAACACCATATATTTT. It translates to CASSLGQGAFSGNTIYF.

This chain connects TRBV19 to TRBJ1-5; 7 nucleotides line up with TRBD1. This CDR3 has 15 residues. Germline trimming cut 7 bases from V and 3 bases from J; bases unmatched to any gene: 9. Germline V CDR1 and CDR2: LNHDA, SQIVND (reference sequence). CDR3 sequence reads: CASTTQGTSNQPQHF. CDR3 bases: TGTGCCAGTACAACACAGGGGACTTCCAATCAGCCCCAGCATTTT.

This clonotype was detected ten times or more. The V gene is TRBV6-6, the J gene TRBJ2-7, with D maybe TRBD2 (6 bases). Germline CDR1 MNHNY, CDR2 SVGAGI (reference sequence). This CDR3 spans 13 amino acids. Between the trimmed V and J ends, which lost 6 bases and 7 bases, there was a span of 16 bases. The DNA for the CDR3 is TGTGCCAGCAGCGCGGGACCCCAGAGGGAGCAGTACTTC. Amino acids: CASSAGPQREQYF.

The chain employs TRBV5-4 and TRBJ1-2; TRBD1 aligns across 10 bases. Germline trimming cut 6 bases from V and 5 bases from J; bases unmatched to any gene: 10. Germline V gene lookup returns CDR1 SGHNT and CDR2 YYREEE (reference sequence). The CDR3 is 15 residues long. This CDR3 reads CASNPRGTGAYGYTF. CDR3 nucleotides: TGTGCCAGCAACCCCCGCGGGACAGGGGCGTATGGCTACACCTTC.

This chain uses TRBV3-1 with TRBJ1-5; no clear D. Germline lookup yields CDR1 LGHDT and CDR2 YNNKEL (reference sequence). The length of the CDR3 is 18 residues. Trimming removed 1 base at V and 0 bases at J, with 16 bases between. The CDR3 coding sequence is TGTGCCAGCAGCCAAGGAATTGTGGCAGGTGGTAGCAATCAGCCCCAGCATTTT. This sequence encodes CASSQGIVAGGSNQPQHF.

V and J are TRBV7-2 and TRBJ2-3, with 10 bases matching TRBD2. CDR3 length: 20 residues. The V gene's germline CDR1 is SGHTA and CDR2 FQGNSA. V lost 1 base, J lost 4 bases, and 17 bases stayed unmatched. Written as DNA, the CDR3 is TGTGCCAGCAGCTTAGATCCTAGCGGGGGATGGGGGTCAAAAGCAGATACGCAGTATTTT. Translating it yields CASSLDPSGGWGSKADTQYF.

The chain employs TRBV12-3 or TRBV12-4 and TRBJ2-3, with D hard to call. The germline V and J ends were trimmed by 7 bases and 0 bases, with 14 bases remaining between them. This CDR3 spans 15 amino acids. As DNA, the CDR3 is TGTGCCAGCACCCTGATTCCTGGAAGCACAGATACGCAGTATTTT. Translation: CASTLIPGSTDTQYF.

J is TRBJ1-3 and V is TRBV12-3 or TRBV12-4; 9 positions match TRBD1. After removal of 9 bases from V and 7 bases from J, the junction contained 16 bases not matched to a gene. The CDR3 is made up of 16 amino acids. DNA of the CDR3: TGTGCCAGTAATACCCCGGGACAGGGAACAACGAACACCATATATTTT. This sequence encodes CASNTPGQGTTNTIYF.